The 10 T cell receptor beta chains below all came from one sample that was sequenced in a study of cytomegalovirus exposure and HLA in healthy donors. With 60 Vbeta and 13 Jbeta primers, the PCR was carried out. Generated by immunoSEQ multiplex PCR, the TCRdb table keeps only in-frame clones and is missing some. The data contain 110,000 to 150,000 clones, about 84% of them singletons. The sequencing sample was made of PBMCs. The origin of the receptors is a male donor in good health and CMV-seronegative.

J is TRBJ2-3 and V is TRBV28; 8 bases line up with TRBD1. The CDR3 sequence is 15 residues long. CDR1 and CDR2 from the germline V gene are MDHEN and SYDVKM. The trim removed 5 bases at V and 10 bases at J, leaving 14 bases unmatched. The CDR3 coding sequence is TGTGCCAGCAGTGAACTAGGGACAGGTGGACGGGCGCAGTATTTT. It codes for CASSELGTGGRAQYF.

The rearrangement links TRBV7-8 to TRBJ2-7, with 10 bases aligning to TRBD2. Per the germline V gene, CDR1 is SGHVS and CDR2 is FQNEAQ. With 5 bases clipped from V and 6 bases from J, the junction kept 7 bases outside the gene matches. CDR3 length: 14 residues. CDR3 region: CASSRGPSGSEQYF. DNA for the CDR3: TGTGCCAGCAGCCGGGGCCCTAGCGGGAGCGAGCAGTACTTC.

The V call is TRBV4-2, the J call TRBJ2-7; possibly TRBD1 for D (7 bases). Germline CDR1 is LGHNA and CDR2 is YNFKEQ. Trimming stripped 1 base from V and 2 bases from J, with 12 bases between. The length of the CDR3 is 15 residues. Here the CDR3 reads CASSQGGDRTYEQYF. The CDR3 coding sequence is TGTGCCAGCAGCCAAGGGGGGGACAGAACCTACGAGCAGTACTTC.

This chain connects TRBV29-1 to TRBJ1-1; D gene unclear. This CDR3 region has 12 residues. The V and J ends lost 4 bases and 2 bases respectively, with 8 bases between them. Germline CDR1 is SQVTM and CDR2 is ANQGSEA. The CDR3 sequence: CSVVGRNTEAFF. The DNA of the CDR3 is TGCAGCGTTGTGGGCAGAAACACTGAAGCTTTCTTT.

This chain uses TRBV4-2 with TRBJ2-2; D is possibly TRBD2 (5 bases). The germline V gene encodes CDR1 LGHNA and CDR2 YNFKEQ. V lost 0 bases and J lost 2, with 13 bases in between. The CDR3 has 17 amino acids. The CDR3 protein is CASSQDGLASNTGELFF. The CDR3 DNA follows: TGTGCCAGCAGCCAAGATGGGCTAGCAAGTAACACCGGGGAGCTGTTTTTT.

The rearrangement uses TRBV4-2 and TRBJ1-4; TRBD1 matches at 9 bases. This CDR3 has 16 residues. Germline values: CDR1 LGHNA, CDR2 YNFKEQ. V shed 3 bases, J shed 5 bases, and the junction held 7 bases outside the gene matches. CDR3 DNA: TGTGCCAGCAGCCAGGACCCCGGGACAGGGAATGAAAAACTGTTTTTT. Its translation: CASSQDPGTGNEKLFF.

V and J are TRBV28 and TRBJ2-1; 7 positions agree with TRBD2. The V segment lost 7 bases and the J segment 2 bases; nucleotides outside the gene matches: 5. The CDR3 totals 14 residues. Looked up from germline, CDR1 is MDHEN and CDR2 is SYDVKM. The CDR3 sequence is CASIGGTAYNEQFF. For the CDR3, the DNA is TGTGCCAGCATCGGGGGGACTGCCTACAATGAGCAGTTCTTC. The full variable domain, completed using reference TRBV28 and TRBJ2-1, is DVKVTQSSRYLVKRTGEKVFLECVQDMDHENMFWYRQDPGLGLRLIYFSYDVKMKEKGDIPEGYSVSREKKERFSLILESASTNQTSMYLCASIGGTAYNEQFFGPGTRLTVL.

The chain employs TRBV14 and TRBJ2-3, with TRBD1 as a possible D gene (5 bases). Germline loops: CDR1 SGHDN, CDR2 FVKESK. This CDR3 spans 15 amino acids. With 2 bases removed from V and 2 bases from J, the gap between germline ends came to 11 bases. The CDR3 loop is CASSQRGGPTDTQYF. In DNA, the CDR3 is TGTGCCAGCAGCCAAAGGGGCGGACCCACAGATACGCAGTATTTT. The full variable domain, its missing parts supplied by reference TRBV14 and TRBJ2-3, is EAGVTQFPSHSVIEKGQTVTLRCDPISGHDNLYWYRRVMGKEIKFLLHFVKESKQDESGMPNNRFLAERTGGTYSTLKVQPAELEDSGVYFCASSQRGGPTDTQYFGPGTRLTVL.

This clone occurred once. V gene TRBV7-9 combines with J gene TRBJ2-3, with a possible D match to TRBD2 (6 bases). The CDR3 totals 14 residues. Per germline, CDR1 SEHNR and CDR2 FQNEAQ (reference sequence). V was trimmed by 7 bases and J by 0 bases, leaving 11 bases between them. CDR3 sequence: CASTTRTSTDTQYF. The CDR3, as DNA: TGTGCCAGCACGACTAGGACTAGCACAGATACGCAGTATTTT.

The CDR3 DNA is TGTGCCAGCAGCCCCGCAGGGAACTATGGCTACACCTTC. This codes for CASSPAGNYGYTF. The rearrangement uses TRBV4-2 and TRBJ1-2; possible D gene TRBD1, 5 bases. Looked up from germline, CDR1 is LGHNA and CDR2 is YNFKEQ. Trimming removed 4 bases from V and 2 bases from J, with 8 bases in between. The CDR3 extends over 13 amino acids.